This T cell receptor (beta chain) was found in a study of CD8+ T cells in alopecia areata. Study-level results: More clonal than normal scalp was lesional scalp, particularly alopecia totalis/universalis. Sequence data from scalp samples additionally include resident alphabeta T cells of normal skin.

The CD4+ cells of about 5 biomarker-study patients went through sorting. This sorting yielded CD25+CD127- cells. Regarding this clone: Its antigen is still unknown.

Extracted from the samples, RNA was reverse transcribed into cDNA to serve as the sequencing template. Sequencing was performed with immunoSEQ multiplex PCR; in TCRdb, only in-frame clones are kept and a portion is missing. Of more than 11,000 clones listed, 58% were seen once; the top ten hold over 3%. Material for sequencing was CD4+ Tregs sorted from blood. The source of this sequence is a human donor with alopecia areata.

The CDR3 coding sequence is TGTGCCAGCAGCTTCGGCGGGAGTATACCCTACAATGAGCAGTTCTTC. Its protein product is CASSFGGSIPYNEQFF. The chain employs TRBV13 and TRBJ2-1; 7 bases are shared with TRBD2. The trim removed 3 bases at V and 2 bases at J, leaving 7 bases unmatched. This CDR3 has 16 residues. Per the germline V gene, CDR1 is PRHDT and CDR2 is FYEKMQ (reference sequence).